This TCR beta chain was captured in a study of blood T cell repertoires in COVID-19. Here immunoSEQ multiplex PCR was the method, and the copy in TCRdb shows in-frame clones only, minus some. The table records 250,000 to 300,000 clones, less than 90% of them present only once. Unmatched junction bases numbered 10, after V lost 4 bases and J lost 8 bases. Germline values: CDR1 LNHDA, CDR2 SQIVND (reference sequence). CDR3 length: 15 amino acids. The V gene is TRBV19, the J gene TRBJ1-4, with TRBD1 identical over 7 bases. This receptor was taken from a woman between 70 and 85 years old with COVID-19, enrolled during active disease. Sequencing used peripheral blood. Here the CDR3 reads CASSKRQGLGEKLFF. CDR3 DNA sequence: TGTGCCAGTAGTAAACGACAGGGTTTAGGAGAAAAACTGTTTTTT.